Each of the 28 T cell receptor beta chains below was sequenced from the same sample in a study of blood T cells in healthy people across ages. Through a sample-barcoded 5' primer and a J-beta primer mix, a second PCR was run for roughly 7 to 12 cycles. TCRdb reprocessed the 5' RACE reads via MiXCR and lists one record per CDR3 protein. The table has 550,000 to 650,000 distinct CDR3 sequences, approximately 30% seen once. Sequencing was performed on blood. These receptors were taken from a woman older than 75 in good health.

Turning to this clonotype: Germline is not matched at one junction end, which may reflect a read error. The rearrangement links TRBV11-2 to TRBJ2-2; weak D call: TRBD2 (6 bases). Germline-derived CDR1 and CDR2 are SGHAT and FQNNGV. The CDR3 spans 14 residues. The CDR3 nucleotides are TGTGCCAGCAGCTTAGAGGGGATGGCCGGGGGGCTGTTTTTT. The encoded protein is CASSLEGMAGGLFF. Supplemented by reference TRBV11-2 and TRBJ2-2, the full variable domain reads EAGVAQSPRYKIIEKRQSVAFWCNPISGHATLYWYQQILGQGPKLLIQFQNNGVVDDSQLPKDRFSAERLKGVDSTLKIQPAKLEDSAVYLCASSLEGMAGGLFFGEGSRLTVL.

This clonotype came up many times. The gene calls are TRBV29-1 and TRBJ1-1; no definite D call. V dropped 6 bases and J dropped 4 bases, with 12 bases sitting between them. From germline, CDR1 is SQVTM and CDR2 ANQGSEA. The CDR3 runs 12 residues. Here the CDR3 reads CSVDLLGTEAFF. CDR3 sequence (DNA): TGCAGCGTCGACTTACTGGGCACTGAAGCTTTCTTT.

As to this clonotype: A read error is possible here, since a much larger clone lies one base away. This chain connects TRBV11-2 to TRBJ2-1; D unresolved. CDR1 and CDR2 from the germline V gene are SGHAT and FQNNGV. The CDR3 spans 14 residues. Trimming left V 0 bases short and J 10 bases short, with 13 bases between. Here the CDR3 reads CASSLDRVLYEQFF. The CDR3 DNA reads TGTGCCAGCAGCTTAGACCGGGTGCTCTACGAGCAGTTCTTC.

This clonotype was counted between two and nine times. This chain joins TRBV19 and TRBJ2-3; tentative D call: TRBD2 (5 bases). Trimming shortened V by 4 bases and J by 4 bases, and 15 bases separated the two germline ends. CDR1 LNHDA and CDR2 SQIVND come from the germline V gene (reference sequence). The CDR3 sequence is 15 residues long. CDR3: CASSRRAPSPDTQYF. The CDR3 nucleotides are TGTGCCAGTAGTAGGCGGGCCCCTTCCCCAGATACGCAGTATTTT.

This clonotype occurred a few times. Just one base apart from a much larger clone, this may be a read error. The rearrangement joins TRBV5-1 to TRBJ2-7, with a weak D call TRBD1 (5 bases). Germline CDR1 reads SGHRS; CDR2 reads YFSETQ. The CDR3 runs 14 residues. Trimming stripped 3 bases from V and 0 bases from J, with 10 bases between. CDR3 sequence: CASSWGGYSYEQYF. The CDR3 DNA sequence: TGCGCCAGCAGCTGGGGCGGCTACTCCTACGAGCAGTACTTC.

This clonotype was found many times. V gene TRBV6-1 combines with J gene TRBJ2-3, with TRBD1 matching over 9 bases. J was trimmed by 3 bases and V by 8 bases; bases with no gene match: 3. Germline CDR1 is MNHNS and CDR2 is SASEGT. The CDR3 covers 13 residues. CDR3 in amino acids: CASRDRVTDTQYF. CDR3 DNA: TGTGCCAGCCGGGACAGGGTTACAGATACGCAGTATTTT.

This clonotype has ten or more counts. The J gene is TRBJ2-5, the V gene TRBV6-1; 11 bases are a match to TRBD1. Germline lookup yields CDR1 MNHNS and CDR2 SASEGT. The trim removed 5 bases at V and 5 bases at J, leaving 4 bases unmatched. The CDR3 is 14 amino acids. The CDR3 DNA reads as TGTGCCAGCAGTAGGACAGGGGGCAGCGAGACCCAGTACTTC. Its protein product is CASSRTGGSETQYF.

This clonotype was observed many times. The V and J genes are TRBV30 and TRBJ2-4; D unresolved. Trimming removed 4 bases from V and 4 bases from J, with 11 bases in between. CDR1 and CDR2 from the germline V gene are GTSNPN and SVGIG (reference sequence). The CDR3 length is 13 residues. The CDR3 nucleotides read TGTGCCTGGACCCCTAATTCGAAAAACATTCAGTACTTC. Its protein product is CAWTPNSKNIQYF.

The chain uses TRBV7-9 and TRBJ1-6; TRBD1 is a possible D gene (5 bases). With 2 bases removed from V and 7 bases from J, the gap between germline ends came to 15 bases. Germline values: CDR1 SEHNR, CDR2 FQNEAQ (reference sequence). This CDR3 contains 16 residues. The CDR3 DNA reads as TGTGCCAGCAGCTTATACACGTCCAGGGAAAATTCACCCCTCCACTTT. Translation gives CASSLYTSRENSPLHF.

A word on this clonotype: Possible read error: a much larger clone is one base away. The rearrangement links TRBV11-2 to TRBJ1-4; tentatively, D is TRBD1 (5 bases). The germline V gene encodes CDR1 SGHAT and CDR2 FQNNGV. V was clipped by 8 bases and J by 4 bases, with 17 bases between them. This CDR3 comprises 15 residues. The DNA of the CDR3 is TGTGCCAGCGGCGTCGACAGCCGAAGTAATGAAAAACTGTTTTTT. This translates into CASGVDSRSNEKLFF.

This clonotype was picked up many times. The chain links TRBV14 to TRBJ1-1; no clear D. Germline-derived CDR1 and CDR2 are SGHDN and FVKESK. The CDR3 totals 14 residues. V gave up 1 base and J gave up 1 base, with 7 bases separating them. The CDR3 DNA sequence: TGTGCCAGCAGCCAAGGCATGCAGAACACTGAAGCTTTCTTT. Translating gives CASSQGMQNTEAFF.

The gene calls are TRBV28 and TRBJ2-6; a weak D match, TRBD1 (5 bases). The CDR3 has 15 amino acids. V was trimmed by 7 bases and J by 4 bases, leaving 14 bases between them. Germline V gene data show CDR1 as MDHEN and CDR2 as SYDVKM. The CDR3 protein is CASTHTRQGANVLTF. CDR3 in DNA: TGTGCCAGCACCCATACCCGACAGGGGGCCAACGTCCTGACTTTC.

This clonotype has only a few counts. This chain joins TRBV3-1 and TRBJ1-1; perhaps TRBD1 as D (5 bases). V was shortened by 0 bases and J by 1 base, with 9 bases between the two germline ends. This CDR3 region has 15 residues. CDR1 and CDR2 (germline): LGHDT, YNNKEL (reference sequence). In DNA form, the CDR3 reads TGTGCCAGCAGCCAAGAAGGACATACGAACACTGAAGCTTTCTTT. Its translation: CASSQEGHTNTEAFF. The full variable domain, in which reference TRBV3-1 and TRBJ1-1 provide the parts outside the CDR3, is DTAVSQTPKYLVTQMGNDKSIKCEQNLGHDTMYWYKQDSKKFLKIMFSYNNKELIINETVPNRFSPKSPDKAHLNLHINSLELGDSAVYFCASSQEGHTNTEAFFGQGTRLTVV.

This clonotype was counted between two and nine times. This may stem from a read error, because a much larger clone lies one nucleotide away. The genes are TRBV7-2 and TRBJ2-1; D not certain. V lost 6 bases to trimming and J lost 2 bases, with 11 bases between them. CDR3 length: 14 residues. CDR1 is SGHTA, CDR2 FQGNSA, per germline. CDR3 sequence (DNA): TGTGCCAGCAGGTTTCTGGCCACCTACAATGAGCAGTTCTTC. Translated: CASRFLATYNEQFF. The variable domain in full, with the rest retrieved from reference TRBV7-2 and TRBJ2-1, is GAGVSQSPSNKVTEKGKDVELRCDPISGHTALYWYRQSLGQGLEFLIYFQGNSAPDKSGLPSDRFSAERTGGSVSTLTIQRTQQEDSAVYLCASRFLATYNEQFFGPGTRLTVL.

This clonotype was observed many times. The chain links TRBV15 to TRBJ2-7; maybe TRBD2 (5 bases). Germline V lookup: CDR1 LNHNV, CDR2 YYDKDF (reference sequence). The V gene lost 3 bases and the J gene lost 7 bases, with 22 bases spanning the gap. CDR3 size: 16 residues. This CDR3 reads CATSRGTRASEGEQYF. The CDR3 bases are TGTGCCACCAGCAGGGGAACGAGGGCAAGCGAAGGGGAGCAGTACTTC.

The sample holds many counts of this clonotype. The V and J genes are TRBV19 and TRBJ2-5; tentatively, D is TRBD2 (6 bases). V gave up 6 bases and J gave up 4 bases, with 18 bases separating them. CDR3 length: 15 amino acids. Germline values: CDR1 LNHDA, CDR2 SQIVND (reference sequence). In DNA, the CDR3 is TGTGCCAGTAGCCCAACGGTCTCCGGGGGAGAGACCCAGTACTTC. Residues: CASSPTVSGGETQYF.

In this sample, this clonotype turned up a few times. The chain employs TRBV30 and TRBJ1-4; 7 positions match TRBD1. The CDR3 spans 14 residues. V dropped 2 bases and J dropped 4; count of bases not matched to a gene: 4. CDR1 and CDR2 from the germline V gene are GTSNPN and SVGIG (reference sequence). The CDR3 reads CAWSRQGINEKLFF. As DNA, the CDR3 is TGTGCCTGGAGTCGACAGGGTATTAATGAAAAACTGTTTTTT.

There are many counts of this clonotype. This chain uses TRBV27 with TRBJ2-3, with TRBD2 matching over 7 bases. The CDR3 loop spans 16 amino acids. The V gene end was trimmed by 3 bases and the J gene end by 0 bases; junction bases not matched to a gene: 6. CDR1 is MNHEY and CDR2 is SMNVEV in the germline V gene (reference sequence). The CDR3, as DNA: TGTGCCAGCAGTTTCTTGAGGGGAGGGAGCACAGATACGCAGTATTTT. Amino acids: CASSFLRGGSTDTQYF.

This chain uses TRBV9 with TRBJ2-3; 11 bases match TRBD2. In germline, CDR1 is SGDLS, CDR2 YYNGEE. J gave up 0 bases and V 0 bases, and 3 bases lay outside the gene matches. This CDR3 spans 17 amino acids. The CDR3 loop is CASSVATSGGSTDTQYF. CDR3 sequence (DNA): TGTGCCAGCAGCGTAGCTACTAGCGGGGGTAGCACAGATACGCAGTATTTT.

In this sample, this clonotype turned up a few times. The chain joins TRBV7-9 to TRBJ1-2, with D possibly TRBD1 on 6 matching bases. Germline V gene sequence: CDR1 SEHNR, CDR2 FQNEAQ (reference sequence). This CDR3 spans 14 amino acids. The V gene lost 9 bases and the J gene lost 6 bases, with 20 bases spanning the gap. The chain's CDR3 is CASNTRGLTDGYTF. In nucleotides, the CDR3 is TGTGCCAGTAACACCAGGGGACTAACAGATGGCTACACCTTC.

This clonotype appeared a few times. Its ends do not fully match the called genes, so a read error is possible. V is TRBV6-4 and J is TRBJ2-5, with D possibly matching TRBD2 (5 bases). The DNA end favors TRBJ2-7, so the J call may be wrong. The germline CDR1 and CDR2 sequences are MRHNA and SNTAGT. The CDR3 totals 14 residues. In nucleotides, the CDR3 is TGTGCCAGCAGGGACTTCTCTACTGGCAGCGAGCAGTACTTC. Amino acid sequence: CASRDFSTGSEQYF.

This clonotype has a count of ten or more. This chain uses TRBV4-2 with TRBJ1-2, with D unresolved. Germline values: CDR1 LGHNA, CDR2 YNFKEQ. The germline V and J ends were trimmed by 6 bases and 3 bases, with 11 bases remaining between them. This CDR3 is 13 amino acids long. CDR3 nucleotides: TGTGCCAGCAGTGCAGACCCCGACTATGGCTACACCTTC. Its translation: CASSADPDYGYTF.

The J gene is TRBJ2-2, the V gene TRBV20-1; no clear D. V was cut by 3 bases and J by 4 bases, with 12 bases left in between. The CDR3 totals 14 residues. Germline loops: CDR1 DFQATT, CDR2 SNEGSKA (reference sequence). CDR3 bases: TGCAGTGCTAGTCGCCTCCAGAGCACCGGGGAGCTGTTTTTT. Amino acids: CSASRLQSTGELFF.

This clonotype was counted many times. This chain connects TRBV20-1 to TRBJ1-1, with a weak D call TRBD1 (5 bases). The CDR3 totals 12 residues. Trimming stripped 5 bases from V and 1 base from J, with 8 bases between. Germline V gene lookup returns CDR1 DFQATT and CDR2 SNEGSKA (reference sequence). CDR3 residues: CSASDKNTEAFF. In DNA, the CDR3 is TGCAGTGCTTCGGACAAGAACACTGAAGCTTTCTTT.

This clonotype occurred many times. The V gene is TRBV7-6, the J gene TRBJ2-7; 12 bases match TRBD1. This CDR3 is built from 15 residues. Losses at the gene ends were 1 base for V and 6 bases for J; bases not matched to a gene: 4. Per germline, CDR1 SGHVS and CDR2 FNYEAQ. CDR3 amino acids: CASSLDGTGGGEQYF. CDR3 bases: TGTGCCAGCAGCTTAGACGGGACAGGGGGCGGCGAGCAGTACTTC. Based on the CDR3 plus reference TRBV7-6 and TRBJ2-7, the full variable domain is GAGVSQSPRYKVTKRGQDVALRCDPISGHVSLYWYRQALGQGPEFLTYFNYEAQQDKSGLPNDRFSAERPEGSISTLTIQRTEQRDSAMYRCASSLDGTGGGEQYFGPGTRLTVT.

The table lists this clonotype with many counts. The V call is TRBV29-1, the J call TRBJ2-3; 9 bases fit TRBD1. CDR1 and CDR2 from the germline V gene are SQVTM and ANQGSEA. The CDR3 totals 13 residues. The J segment lost 8 bases and the V segment lost 6 bases, leaving 9 bases of the junction unmatched. CDR3 region: CSVLTGGAGTQYF. The CDR3 DNA is TGCAGCGTCCTTACAGGGGGCGCGGGTACGCAGTATTTT.

The chain is built from TRBV19 and TRBJ1-2; no clear D gene. Germline V gene data show CDR1 as LNHDA and CDR2 as SQIVND (reference sequence). This CDR3 has 14 residues. V lost 5 bases and J lost 0, with 10 bases in between. CDR3 DNA: TGTGCCAGTAGTCCGAGGCCAGCTAACTATGGCTACACCTTC. This translates into CASSPRPANYGYTF. The entire variable domain, with the rest obtained from reference TRBV19 and TRBJ1-2, is as follows: DGGITQSPKYLFRKEGQNVTLSCEQNLNHDAMYWYRQDPGQGLRLIYYSQIVNDFQKGDIAEGYSVSREKKESFPLTVTSAQKNPTAFYLCASSPRPANYGYTFGSGTRLTVV.

This clonotype was detected a few times. The V call is TRBV9, the J call TRBJ1-3; 7 bases line up with TRBD1. Germline trimming cut 2 bases from V and 3 bases from J; bases unmatched to any gene: 8. There are 16 residues in the CDR3. CDR1 and CDR2 (germline): SGDLS, YYNGEE. The CDR3 spells CASSVGTGDIGNTIYF. CDR3 bases: TGTGCCAGCAGCGTGGGTACAGGGGACATTGGAAACACCATATATTTT.